Included here is one TCR beta chain sequence, with context. Sequencing was performed with immunoSEQ multiplex PCR; in TCRdb, only in-frame clones are kept and a portion is missing. The table shows approximately 38,000 clones, with about four fifths occurring only once. This entry is derived from a study of chemoradiotherapy in HPV16-positive cancers. V was clipped by 3 bases and J by 5 bases, with 11 bases between them. The germline V gene encodes CDR1 SGHRS and CDR2 YFSETQ. This CDR3 has 13 residues. This receptor was taken from a human donor with HPV-associated anogenital cancer. The rearrangement joins TRBV5-1 to TRBJ2-5; D unclear. The specimen comprised blood, sampled from a patient who underwent chemoradiotherapy. Here the CDR3 DNA reads TGCGCCAGCAGCTCGGGCGGCGAGGAGACCCAGTACTTC. It is translated as CASSSGGEETQYF.